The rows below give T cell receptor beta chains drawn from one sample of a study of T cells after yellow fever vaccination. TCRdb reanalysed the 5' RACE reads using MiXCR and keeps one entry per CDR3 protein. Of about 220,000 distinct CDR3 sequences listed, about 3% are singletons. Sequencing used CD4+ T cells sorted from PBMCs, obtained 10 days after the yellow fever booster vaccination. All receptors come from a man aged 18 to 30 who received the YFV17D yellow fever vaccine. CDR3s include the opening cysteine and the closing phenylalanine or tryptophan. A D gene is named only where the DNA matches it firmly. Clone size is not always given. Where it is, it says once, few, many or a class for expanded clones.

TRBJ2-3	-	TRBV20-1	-	CSARDPRGSGDTQYF	TGCAGTGCTAGAGATCCACGGGGTTCGGGAGATACGCAGTATTTT
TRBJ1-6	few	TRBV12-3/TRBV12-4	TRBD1	CASRKTGGYSPLHF	TGTGCCAGCAGAAAGACAGGGGGCTATTCACCCCTCCACTTT
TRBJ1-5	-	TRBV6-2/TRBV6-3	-	CASSFQVVQPQHF	TGTGCCAGCAGCTTCCAGGTGGTTCAGCCCCAGCATTTT
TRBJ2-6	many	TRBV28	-	CASSSTGSGANVLTF	TGTGCCAGCTCCTCAACAGGGTCTGGGGCCAACGTCCTGACTTTC
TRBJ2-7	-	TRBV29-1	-	CSVVTGLSEQYF	TGCAGCGTTGTTACAGGGTTATCCGAGCAGTACTTC
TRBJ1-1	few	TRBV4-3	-	CASSQALDTEAFF	TGCGCCAGCAGCCAAGCTTTGGACACTGAAGCTTTCTTT
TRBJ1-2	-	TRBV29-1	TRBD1	CSVRDRANYGYTF	TGCAGCGTCAGGGACAGAGCTAACTATGGCTACACCTTC
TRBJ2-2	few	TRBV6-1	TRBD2	CASILGLAGVTGELFF	TGTGCCAGCATCCTGGGACTAGCGGGGGTAACTGGGGAGCTGTTTTTT
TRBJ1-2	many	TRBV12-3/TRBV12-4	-	CASSREGYGYTF	TGTGCCAGCAGCAGGGAAGGATATGGCTACACCTTC
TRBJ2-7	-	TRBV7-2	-	CASSDRPLSYEQYF	TGTGCCAGCAGCGACAGACCCCTCTCCTACGAGCAGTACTTC
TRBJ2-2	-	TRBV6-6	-	CASSYRERTGELFF	TGTGCCAGCAGTTACAGGGAGCGCACCGGGGAGCTGTTTTTT
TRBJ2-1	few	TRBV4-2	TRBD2	CASSQRGSGGAGNEQFF	TGTGCCAGCAGCCAGAGGGGGAGCGGGGGGGCTGGAAATGAGCAGTTCTTC
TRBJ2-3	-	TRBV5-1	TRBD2	CASSPPALAGAYTDTQYF	TGCGCCAGCAGCCCGCCGGCACTAGCGGGGGCCTACACAGATACGCAGTATTTT
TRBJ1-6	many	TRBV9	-	CASGMAQGSASPLHF	TGTGCCAGCGGCATGGCACAGGGCTCCGCTTCACCCCTCCACTTT
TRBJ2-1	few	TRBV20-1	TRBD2	CSARTSGGSNEQFF	TGCAGTGCGCGGACTAGCGGGGGCTCAAATGAGCAGTTCTTC
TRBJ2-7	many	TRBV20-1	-	CSASERDYEQYF	TGCAGTGCTAGTGAGAGAGACTACGAGCAGTACTTC
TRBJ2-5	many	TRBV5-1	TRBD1	CASSPTQGRGETQYF	TGCGCCAGCAGCCCGACACAGGGGCGAGGAGAGACCCAGTACTTC
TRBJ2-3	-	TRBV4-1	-	CASSQALSSPRPTGDTQYF	TGCGCCAGCAGCCAAGCATTATCTTCGCCTCGCCCTACCGGAGATACGCAGTATTTT
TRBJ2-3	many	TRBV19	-	CASSIQGRTDTQYF	TGTGCCAGTAGTATTCAGGGGAGGACAGATACGCAGTATTTT
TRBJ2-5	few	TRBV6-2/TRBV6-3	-	CASYLRGTQTQYF	TGTGCCAGCTACCTCAGGGGCACGCAGACCCAGTACTTC
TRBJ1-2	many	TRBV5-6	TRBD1	CASRPGQGWGYTF	TGTGCCAGCAGACCCGGACAGGGATGGGGCTACACCTTC
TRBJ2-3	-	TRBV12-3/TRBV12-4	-	CASSLSGLRYF	TGTGCCAGCAGTCTGAGCGGTCTAAGGTATTTT
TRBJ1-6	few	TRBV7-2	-	CASSWGGLYNSPLHF	TGTGCCAGCAGCTGGGGAGGGCTCTATAATTCACCCCTCCACTTT
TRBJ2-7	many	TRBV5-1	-	CASSFSGNYEQYF	TGCGCCAGCAGCTTCTCAGGAAACTACGAGCAGTACTTC
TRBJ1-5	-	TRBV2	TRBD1	CASGDSLNQPQHF	TGTGCCAGCGGGGACAGCCTTAATCAGCCCCAGCATTTT
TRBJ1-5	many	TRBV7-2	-	CASSLAGPRPQHF	TGTGCCAGCAGCTTAGCGGGCCCTAGGCCCCAGCATTTT
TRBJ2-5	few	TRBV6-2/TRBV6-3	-	CASSYSIPQGTQETQYF	TGTGCCAGCAGTTACTCGATACCTCAGGGGACCCAAGAGACCCAGTACTTC
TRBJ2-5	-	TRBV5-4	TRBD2	CASSWGASGTETQYF	TGTGCCAGCAGCTGGGGAGCTAGCGGTACAGAGACCCAGTACTTC
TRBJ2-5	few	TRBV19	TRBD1	CASRRNSGQGAGETQYF	TGTGCCAGTAGACGGAACTCGGGACAGGGGGCAGGGGAGACCCAGTACTTC
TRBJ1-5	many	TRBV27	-	CASKRQYSNQPQHF	TGTGCCAGCAAAAGACAGTATAGCAATCAGCCCCAGCATTTT
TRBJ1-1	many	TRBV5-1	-	CASSLDRLSMNTEAFF	TGCGCCAGCAGCTTAGACAGGCTGTCAATGAACACTGAAGCTTTCTTT
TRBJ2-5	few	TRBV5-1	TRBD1	CASSPWGQGETQYF	TGCGCCAGCAGCCCCTGGGGACAGGGAGAGACCCAGTACTTC
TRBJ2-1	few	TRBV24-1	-	CATSQSQNYNEQFF	TGTGCCACCAGTCAATCGCAGAACTACAATGAGCAGTTCTTC
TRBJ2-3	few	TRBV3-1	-	CASSRGNNPDTQYF	TGTGCCAGCAGCCGCGGAAACAACCCAGATACGCAGTATTTT
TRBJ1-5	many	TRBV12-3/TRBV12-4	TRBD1	CASRRQGDQPQHF	TGTGCCAGCAGAAGACAGGGCGACCAGCCCCAGCATTTT
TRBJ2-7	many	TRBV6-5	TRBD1	CASSPGTGVYEQYF	TGTGCCAGCAGTCCCGGGACAGGGGTTTACGAGCAGTACTTC
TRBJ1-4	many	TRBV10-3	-	CARGVQTENEKLFF	TGTGCCCGGGGGGTCCAGACAGAGAATGAAAAACTGTTTTTT
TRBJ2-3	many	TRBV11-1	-	CASVTGSGTQYF	TGTGCCAGCGTCACTGGATCTGGCACGCAGTATTTT
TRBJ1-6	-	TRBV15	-	CATSRDWGGFHGSYNSPLHF	TGTGCCACCAGCAGAGATTGGGGTGGATTTCACGGCTCCTATAATTCACCCCTCCACTTT
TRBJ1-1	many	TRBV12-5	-	CASGLAQNTEAFF	TGTGCTAGTGGTTTGGCCCAGAACACTGAAGCTTTCTTT
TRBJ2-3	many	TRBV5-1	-	CASSWIEGADTQYF	TGCGCCAGCAGCTGGATTGAGGGAGCAGATACGCAGTATTTT
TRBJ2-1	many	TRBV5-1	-	CASSTGISSYNEQFF	TGCGCCAGCAGCACGGGAATTAGCTCCTACAATGAGCAGTTCTTC
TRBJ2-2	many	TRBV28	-	CASSLTGKERELFF	TGTGCCAGCAGTTTAACGGGGAAAGAAAGGGAGCTGTTTTTT
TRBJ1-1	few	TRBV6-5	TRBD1	CASSFTPGQGKAFF	TGTGCCAGCAGTTTCACACCGGGACAGGGGAAAGCTTTCTTT
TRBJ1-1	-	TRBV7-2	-	CASSLVLTEAFF	TGTGCCAGCAGCTTAGTGCTGACTGAAGCTTTCTTT
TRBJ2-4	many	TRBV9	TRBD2	CASSGRGGANIQYF	TGTGCCAGCAGCGGGCGGGGAGGGGCGAACATTCAGTACTTC
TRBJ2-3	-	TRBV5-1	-	CASSLGEGHQSWNTQYF	TGCGCCAGCAGCTTGGGCGAGGGACACCAGTCGTGGAATACGCAGTATTTT
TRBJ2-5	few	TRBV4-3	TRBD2	CASSQAGGGGPLTQYF	TGCGCCAGCAGCCAAGCTGGCGGGGGGGGTCCTCTGACCCAGTACTTC
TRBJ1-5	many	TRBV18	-	CASSPQGIGNQPQHF	TGTGCCAGCTCTCCACAGGGTATCGGCAATCAGCCCCAGCATTTT
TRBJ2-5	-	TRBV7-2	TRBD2	CASSLELAGSTQYF	TGTGCCAGCAGCTTAGAACTAGCGGGGTCGACCCAGTACTTC
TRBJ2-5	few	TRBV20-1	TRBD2	CSASPGGLETQYF	TGCAGTGCCAGCCCGGGAGGGCTAGAGACCCAGTACTTC
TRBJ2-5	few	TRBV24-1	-	CATSDNWKETQYF	TGTGCCACCAGTGATAATTGGAAAGAGACCCAGTACTTC
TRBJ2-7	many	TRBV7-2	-	CASSSISSEQYF	TGTGCCAGCAGCTCGATATCCTCCGAGCAGTACTTC
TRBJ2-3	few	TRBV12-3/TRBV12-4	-	CASSSLRGTQYF	TGTGCCAGCAGCAGCCTCAGAGGTACGCAGTATTTT
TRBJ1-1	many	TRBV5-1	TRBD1	CASSGQGQNTEAFF	TGCGCCAGCAGCGGACAGGGCCAGAACACTGAAGCTTTCTTT
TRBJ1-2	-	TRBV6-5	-	CASSRGGANYGYTF	TGTGCCAGCAGTAGAGGGGGAGCCAACTATGGCTACACCTTC
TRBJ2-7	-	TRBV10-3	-	CAIRGTLLYEQYF	TGTGCCATCAGAGGGACACTCTTATACGAGCAGTACTTC
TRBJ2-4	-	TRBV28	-	CASSRQTLAKNIQYF	TGTGCCAGCAGTCGACAGACGCTAGCCAAAAACATTCAGTACTTC
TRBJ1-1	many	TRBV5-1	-	CASSKGHDTEAFF	TGCGCCAGCAGCAAAGGACACGACACTGAAGCTTTCTTT
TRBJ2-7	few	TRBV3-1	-	CASSHGSAGSEQYF	TGTGCCAGCAGCCACGGGTCGGCGGGCTCAGAGCAGTACTTC